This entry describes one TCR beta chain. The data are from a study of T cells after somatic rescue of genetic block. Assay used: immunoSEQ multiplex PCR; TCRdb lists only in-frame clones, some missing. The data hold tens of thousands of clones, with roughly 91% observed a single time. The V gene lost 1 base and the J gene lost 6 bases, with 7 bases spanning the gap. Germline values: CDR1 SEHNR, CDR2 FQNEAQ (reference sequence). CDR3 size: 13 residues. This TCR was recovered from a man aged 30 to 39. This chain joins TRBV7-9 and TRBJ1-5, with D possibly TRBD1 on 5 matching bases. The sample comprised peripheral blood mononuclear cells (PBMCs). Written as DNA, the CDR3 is TGTGCCAGCAGCTTAGTGGGGGGTCAGCCCCAGCATTTT. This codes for CASSLVGGQPQHF.